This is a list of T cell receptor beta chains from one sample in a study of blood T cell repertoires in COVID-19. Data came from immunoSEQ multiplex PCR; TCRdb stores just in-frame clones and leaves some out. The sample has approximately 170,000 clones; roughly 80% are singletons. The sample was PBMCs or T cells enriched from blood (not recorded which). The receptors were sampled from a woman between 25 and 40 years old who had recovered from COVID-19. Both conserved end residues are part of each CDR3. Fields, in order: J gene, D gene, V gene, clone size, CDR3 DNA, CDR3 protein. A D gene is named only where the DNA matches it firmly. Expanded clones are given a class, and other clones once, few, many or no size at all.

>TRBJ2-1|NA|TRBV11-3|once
TGTGCCAGCAGCTTCGGACTCACCAATGAGCAGTTCTTC
CASSFGLTNEQFF
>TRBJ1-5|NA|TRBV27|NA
TGTGCCAGCAGTTTACTCGGGGGCAATCAGCCCCAGCATTTT
CASSLLGGNQPQHF
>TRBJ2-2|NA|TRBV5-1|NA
TGCGCCAGCAGGGAAGTCGAGGCCGGGGAGCTGTTTTTT
CASREVEAGELFF
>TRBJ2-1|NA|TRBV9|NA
TGTGCCAGCAGCGTAGCATCGGGTGCGAATAACAATGAGCAGTTCTTC
CASSVASGANNNEQFF
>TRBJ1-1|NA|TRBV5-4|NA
TGTGCCAGCAGCTTAGGTTGGGGGGGTACTGAAGCTTTCTTT
CASSLGWGGTEAFF
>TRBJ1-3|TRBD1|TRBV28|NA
TGTGCCAGCAGTTTATCGACTGGACAGGACGGAAACACCATATATTTT
CASSLSTGQDGNTIYF
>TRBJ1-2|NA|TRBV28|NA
TGTGCCAGCAGTCCTACAGGGATTAACTATGGCTACACCTTC
CASSPTGINYGYTF
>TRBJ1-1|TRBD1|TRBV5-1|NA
TGCGCCAGCAGCTTGCACAGGGGGACTGAAGCTTTCTTT
CASSLHRGTEAFF
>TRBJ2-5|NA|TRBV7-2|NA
TGTGCCAGCAGCTTAGCGGGGGCCGCGGGAGAGACCCAGTACTTC
CASSLAGAAGETQYF
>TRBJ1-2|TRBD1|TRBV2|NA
TGTGCCTATCTTGGTTACAGGGGAAGGGCTAACTATGGCTACACCTTC
CAYLGYRGRANYGYTF
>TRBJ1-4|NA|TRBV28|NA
TGTGCCAGCAGTCCCCCCCGGAGTTTAGGAGTAAAACTGTTTTTT
CASSPPRSLGVKLFF
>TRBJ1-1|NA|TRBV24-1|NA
TGTGCCACCAGTGATGACCGGGGGAACACTGAAGCTTTCTTT
CATSDDRGNTEAFF
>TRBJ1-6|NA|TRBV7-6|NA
TGTGCCAGCAGCTTAGGCCGGAGAATGGGTAATTCACCCCTCCACTTT
CASSLGRRMGNSPLHF
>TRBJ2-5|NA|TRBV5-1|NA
TGCGCCAGCAGCTTCCTAGATATTAAAGAGACCCAGTACTTC
CASSFLDIKETQYF
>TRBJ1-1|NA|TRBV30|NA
TGTGCCTGGCAACAGGGAGGGGGAACTGAAGCTTTCTTT
CAWQQGGGTEAFF
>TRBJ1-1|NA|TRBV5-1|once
TGCGCCAGCAGCTTGACAGGGTACTCTGAAGCTTTCTTT
CASSLTGYSEAFF
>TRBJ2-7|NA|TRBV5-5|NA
TGTGCCAGCAGCTTCGATGGGGCCGGGCCCCAGTCCCACGAGCAGTACTTC
CASSFDGAGPQSHEQYF
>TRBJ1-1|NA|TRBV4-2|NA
TGTGCCAGCAGGCAACCCGCGGAGGGTCTGGGGGCTTTCTTT
CASRQPAEGLGAFF